A selection of T cell receptor beta chains follows, all from one sample in a study of control samples from healthy donors and cancer patients. TCRdb's table, derived via immunoSEQ multiplex PCR, lists solely in-frame clones and lacks some. The sample includes tens of thousands of clones, about 87% seen only once; the top ten take about an eighth. Sequences were obtained from blood. These receptors were collected from a woman in her seventies in good health. CDR3s include the opening cysteine and the closing phenylalanine or tryptophan. A D gene is named only where the DNA matches it firmly. Clone size is stated in some rows and not others, as once, few, many or a class when expanded.

clone size,V gene,J gene,D gene,CDR3 DNA,CDR3 protein
NA,TRBV6-4,TRBJ1-2,NA,TGTGCCAGCAGTGACTCGTCAACTAACTATGGCTACACCTTC,CASSDSSTNYGYTF
once,TRBV7-9,TRBJ2-1,TRBD2,TGTGCCAGCAGCTTAGCGACTAGCGGTTACAATGAGCAGTTCTTC,CASSLATSGYNEQFF
NA,TRBV14,TRBJ1-2,NA,TGTGCCAGCAGTAGGGAGTTGGAGGGGCGCGGTGGCTACACCTTC,CASSRELEGRGGYTF
few,TRBV3-1/TRBV3-2,TRBJ1-5,NA,TGTGCCAGCAGCTTGGGGGAGAGCAATCAGCCCCAGCATTTT,CASSLGESNQPQHF
NA,TRBV2,TRBJ1-5,NA,TGTGCCAGCAGTGTGTTAGGCGTAAGCAATCAGCCCCAGCATTTT,CASSVLGVSNQPQHF
NA,TRBV19,TRBJ1-5,NA,TGTGCCAGTAGTATGGGGGGCAGCAATCAGCCCCAGCATTTT,CASSMGGSNQPQHF
NA,TRBV5-4,TRBJ1-1,NA,TGTGCCAGCAGCTTGGAGTCGGGTGCCACTGAAGCTTTCTTT,CASSLESGATEAFF
NA,TRBV5-1,TRBJ1-2,NA,TGCGCCAGCAGCCTCGGGGGGGCCGGCTACACCTTC,CASSLGGAGYTF
NA,TRBV4-1,TRBJ1-2,NA,TGCGCCAGCAGCCAGGAAAGAACTAAAGTAGGCGATGGCTACACCTTC,CASSQERTKVGDGYTF
NA,TRBV6-2/TRBV6-3,TRBJ1-3,TRBD1,TGTGCCAGCAGTTCGGACAGGGTTTTTGGAAACACCATATATTTT,CASSSDRVFGNTIYF
NA,TRBV10-3,TRBJ1-2,NA,TGTGCCATCAGTGGGACCACCAGTGGCTATGGCTACACCTTC,CAISGTTSGYGYTF
NA,TRBV3-1/TRBV3-2,TRBJ1-1,NA,TGTGCCAGCAGCCAAGGTCGAGGGGGGAACACTGAAGCTTTCTTT,CASSQGRGGNTEAFF
NA,TRBV7-8,TRBJ2-3,TRBD2,TGTGCCAGCAGCTTAGTTCAGCCGGGGGGGGCAGATACGCAGTATTTT,CASSLVQPGGADTQYF
NA,TRBV5-1,TRBJ1-4,NA,TGCGCCAGCAGCCCCTTTGGGGCAGAAAAACTGTTTTTT,CASSPFGAEKLFF
NA,TRBV21-1,TRBJ1-1,NA,TGTGCCAGCAGGGGGAATGAAGCTTTCTTT,CASRGNEAFF
NA,TRBV27,TRBJ2-3,TRBD1,TGTGCCAGCACCTCAGTGGGTCGGACAGGGGGTTCACTAGATACGCAGTATTTT,CASTSVGRTGGSLDTQYF
NA,TRBV5-1,TRBJ1-1,NA,TGCGCCAGCAGCTTGGCGGCAGGGGATACTGAAGCTTTCTTT,CASSLAAGDTEAFF
NA,TRBV3-1/TRBV3-2,TRBJ2-1,NA,TGTGCCAGCAGCCAAGATCGGCGTGAGCAGTTCTTC,CASSQDRREQFF
NA,TRBV5-4,TRBJ1-1,NA,TGTGCCAGCAGCTTGATGCAGGGGAGTAACACTGAAGCTTTCTTT,CASSLMQGSNTEAFF
once,TRBV19,TRBJ1-1,NA,TGTGCCAGTAGTCCCTATGCGGGAAAAAGAACTGAAGCTTTCTTT,CASSPYAGKRTEAFF
NA,TRBV9,TRBJ1-2,NA,TGTGCCAGCAGCGTGGGAGACAACTCTGGCTACACCTTC,CASSVGDNSGYTF
NA,TRBV3-1/TRBV3-2,TRBJ2-1,TRBD2,TGTGCCAGCAGCCAACGACTAGCGGCAACCTACAATGAGCAGTTCTTC,CASSQRLAATYNEQFF
NA,TRBV10-2,TRBJ2-2,TRBD2,TGCGCCAGCAGTGAGTCGAGGGGGGGACTAGCGGGAGCGACCGGGGAGCTGTTTTTT,CASSESRGGLAGATGELFF
NA,TRBV2,TRBJ1-2,NA,TGTGCCACCTTTCAAACAGTTAATGGCTACACCTTC,CATFQTVNGYTF
NA,TRBV20-1,TRBJ1-2,NA,TGCAGTGCCCACATCCAGAATGGCTACACCTTC,CSAHIQNGYTF
once,TRBV5-5,TRBJ1-1,NA,TGTGCCAGCAGCTTTTCCCCAGGGTTGAACACTGAAGCTTTCTTT,CASSFSPGLNTEAFF
NA,TRBV7-8,TRBJ1-1,NA,TGTGCCAGCAGCTTCGCAGGGGAAGGGAACACTGAAGCTTTCTTT,CASSFAGEGNTEAFF